This entry lists 4 T cell receptor beta chains sequenced from one sample in a study of blood T cell repertoires in COVID-19. This table comes from immunoSEQ multiplex PCR, and its TCRdb copy is limited to in-frame clones, with some not included. The data contain around 47,000 clones, roughly 63% of them seen just once; the ten biggest clones take up under 6.5%. Sequencing used peripheral blood. Receptors originate from a man older than 75 with acute or convalescent COVID-19.

The gene calls are TRBV11-3 and TRBJ2-5; TRBD2 agrees at 12 bases. J was trimmed by 2 bases and V by 3 bases; bases with no gene match: 16. This CDR3 is 20 amino acids long. Germline V CDR1 and CDR2: SGHNT, YENEEA. CDR3 nucleotides: TGTGCCAGCAGCTTCCCACCCTCCCTAGCGGGGGGGTCGTGGCAAGAGACCCAGTACTTC. Translation gives CASSFPPSLAGGSWQETQYF.

The sample holds many counts of this clone. The chain joins TRBV29-1 to TRBJ1-5; 8 nucleotides line up with TRBD1. The CDR3 runs 13 residues. The germline gives CDR1 SQVTM, CDR2 ANQGSEA. Germline trimming cut 7 bases from V and 0 bases from J; bases unmatched to any gene: 2. The CDR3 nucleotides are TGCAGCGCCGGACAGGGTAGCAATCAGCCCCAGCATTTT. Amino acid sequence: CSAGQGSNQPQHF.

This clone was observed a handful of times. This chain uses TRBV21-1 with TRBJ1-1; the table's D call of TRBD1 was not tested on the DNA. TRBV21-1 is a recognized pseudogene. The CDR3 covers 17 residues. In nucleotides, the CDR3 is TGTGCCAGCAGCCATAGAGGGACAGGGGAGAGGAACACTGAAGCTTTCTTT. Its protein is CASSHRGTGERNTEAFF.

This chain connects TRBV29-1 to TRBJ2-5; D is perhaps TRBD2 (5 bases). Germline assignment: CDR1 SQVTM and CDR2 ANQGSEA. The V and J ends lost 1 base and 1 base respectively, with 10 bases between them. There are 14 residues in the CDR3. CDR3 residues: CSVEGGVIQETQYF. The CDR3 nucleotides read TGCAGCGTTGAAGGGGGAGTTATCCAAGAGACCCAGTACTTC. The entire variable domain, with the rest obtained from reference TRBV29-1 and TRBJ2-5, is as follows: SAVISQKPSRDICQRGTSLTIQCQVDSQVTMMFWYRQQPGQSLTLIATANQGSEATYESGFVIDKFPISRPNLTFSTLTVSNMSPEDSSIYLCSVEGGVIQETQYFGPGTRLLVL.